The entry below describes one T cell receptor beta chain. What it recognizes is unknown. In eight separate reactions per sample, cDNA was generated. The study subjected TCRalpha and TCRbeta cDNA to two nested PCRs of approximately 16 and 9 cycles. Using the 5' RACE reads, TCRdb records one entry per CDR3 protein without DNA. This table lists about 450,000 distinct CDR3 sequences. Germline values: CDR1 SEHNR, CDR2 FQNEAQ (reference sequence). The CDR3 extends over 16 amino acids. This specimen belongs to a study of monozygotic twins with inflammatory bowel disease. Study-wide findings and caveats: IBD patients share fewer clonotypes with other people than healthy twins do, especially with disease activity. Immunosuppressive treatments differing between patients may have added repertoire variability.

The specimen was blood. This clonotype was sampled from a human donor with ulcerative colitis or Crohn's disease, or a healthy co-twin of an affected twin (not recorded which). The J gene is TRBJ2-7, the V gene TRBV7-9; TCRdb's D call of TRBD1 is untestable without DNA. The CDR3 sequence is CASSSTGASSHYEQYF.